The clone carrying this TCR beta chain showed up just once. Its target is unknown. Profiled with immunoSEQ multiplex PCR; TCRdb holds only in-frame clones, not every one. The sample shows 45,000 or so clones, just under 90% of them seen only once. The sorted conventional CD4+ T cells were CD25-low and CD127-high, with genomic DNA sequenced. The data were taken from a study of regulatory and conventional T cells in RAG deficiency. Study-level results: Shannon entropy fell and Simpson indices rose in RAG-deficient patients. In Omenn syndrome, sorted "Tregs" may be peripherally activated cells.

A further study also used this sample, focusing on regulatory T cells. That study reports: Primers: 52 TRBV forward and 13 TRBJ reverse.

The sequence was collected from a human donor in good health. Sequencing used CD4+ effector T cells sorted from blood.

The CDR3 loop is CATSRGDTSFEQYF. In DNA form, the CDR3 reads TGTGCCACCAGCAGAGGGGACACTAGCTTCGAGCAGTACTTC. This chain links TRBV15 with TRBJ2-7, with D possibly being TRBD1 or TRBD2 (6 bases each). V lost 1 base and J lost 6, with 13 bases in between. CDR3 length equals 14 residues. Germline V lookup: CDR1 LNHNV, CDR2 YYDKDF (reference sequence).